The 6 T cell receptor beta chains presented below share a single source sample, sequenced in a study of cytomegalovirus exposure and HLA in healthy donors. The PCR was carried out with 60 Vbeta primers and 13 Jbeta primers. Clones were sequenced by immunoSEQ multiplex PCR, and TCRdb holds only the in-frame ones, with some missing. The table records around 130,000 clones, 70% to 80% of them present only once. Material for sequencing was PBMCs. The receptors were sampled from a human donor in good health.

This rearrangement joins TRBV5-4 to TRBJ2-6; 7 nucleotides align to TRBD1. V was clipped by 6 bases and J by 4 bases; unmatched bases: 7. This CDR3 spans 15 amino acids. Germline V gives CDR1 SGHNT, CDR2 YYREEE (reference sequence). CDR3 nucleotide sequence: TGTGCCAGCAAGATAGGGGGCGCCGGGGCCAACGTCCTGACTTTC. Protein: CASKIGGAGANVLTF.

This clone was seen once. The genes are TRBV9 and TRBJ2-7, with D perhaps matching TRBD2 (6 bases). V was clipped by 4 bases and J by 2 bases, with 16 bases between them. The CDR3 covers 15 residues. Germline V lookup: CDR1 SGDLS, CDR2 YYNGEE. CDR3: CASSTDPGLTYEQYF. CDR3 nucleotide sequence: TGTGCCAGCAGCACGGACCCGGGACTCACCTACGAGCAGTACTTC.

V is TRBV13 and J is TRBJ2-1; 9 bases align to TRBD1. The germline V gene encodes CDR1 PRHDT and CDR2 FYEKMQ (reference sequence). V shed 4 bases, J shed 5 bases, and the junction held 6 bases outside the gene matches. CDR3 length equals 15 residues. The DNA of the CDR3 is TGTGCCAGCAGCTCACGTAGGACAGGGGACAATGAGCAGTTCTTC. Translation gives CASSSRRTGDNEQFF. Supplemented by reference TRBV13 and TRBJ2-1, the full variable domain reads AAGVIQSPRHLIKEKRETATLKCYPIPRHDTVYWYQQGPGQDPQFLISFYEKMQSDKGSIPDRFSAQQFSDYHSELNMSSLELGDSALYFCASSSRRTGDNEQFFGPGTRLTVL.

This chain joins TRBV5-4 and TRBJ2-7, with 10 positions matching TRBD1. Germline V gene data show CDR1 as SGHNT and CDR2 as YYREEE (reference sequence). V lost 4 bases, J lost 6 bases, and 7 bases stayed unmatched. The CDR3 extends over 14 amino acids. CDR3 in amino acids: CASSPGTGAREQYF. CDR3 bases: TGTGCCAGCAGCCCGGGGACAGGGGCCCGCGAGCAGTACTTC.

The rearrangement links TRBV18 to TRBJ1-4; 9 bases match TRBD1. V lost 6 bases to trimming and J lost 2 bases; unmatched junction nucleotides: 7. CDR3 length equals 16 residues. The germline CDR1 and CDR2 sequences are KGHSH and LQKENI. This CDR3 is CASSLDRGWTNEKLFF. The CDR3 DNA reads TGTGCCAGCTCGCTCGACAGGGGGTGGACTAATGAAAAACTGTTTTTT. The whole variable domain, remainder taken from reference TRBV18 and TRBJ1-4, is NAGVMQNPRHLVRRRGQEARLRCSPMKGHSHVYWYRQLPEEGLKFMVYLQKENIIDESGMPKERFSAEFPKEGPSILRIQQVVRGDSAAYFCASSLDRGWTNEKLFFGSGTQLSVL.

Turning to this clone: Its ends do not fully match the called genes, so a read error is possible. The CDR3 reads CSSSFPGQYGYTF. For the CDR3, the DNA is TGTTCCAGCAGCTTCCCGGGACAGTATGGCTACACCTTC. This chain links TRBV7-9 with TRBJ1-2; 7 nucleotides line up with TRBD1. The germline CDR1 and CDR2 sequences are SEHNR and FQNEAQ (reference sequence). The CDR3 totals 13 residues.